The clone carrying this T cell receptor beta chain has at least ten counts. Its cognate antigen is unknown. This record belongs to a study of T cells after yellow fever vaccination. Study results and caveats: There was a small share of clonotypes that showed up in both the CD4 and CD8 compartments. After the booster, around 95% of CD4 and roughly nine tenths of CD8 primary-response clones were re-detected.

CDR3 size: 14 residues. Germline CDR1 MDHEN, CDR2 SYDVKM. V lost 5 bases, J lost 2 bases, and 4 bases stayed unmatched. TCR cDNA, made by 5'RACE template switching, carried an added universal primer site and UMIs. TCRdb recomputed calls from the 5' RACE reads with MiXCR, one row per CDR3 protein. The sample lists 250,000 or so distinct CDR3 sequences; about 7% were seen once. The TCR originated in a man aged 25-45 years who received the YFV17D yellow fever vaccine. The rearrangement uses TRBV28 and TRBJ2-7; 9 bases are a match to TRBD2. This specimen was CD4+ T cells sorted from PBMCs, taken on the day of the yellow fever booster vaccination. The CDR3 DNA sequence: TGTGCCAGCAGTCCAATAGCGGGAGCCTACGAGCAGTACTTC. This sequence encodes CASSPIAGAYEQYF.